This T cell receptor (beta chain) came from a study of spatial heterogeneity in lung cancer. Remarks on this clonotype: Its target is unknown.

The time point here: blood at routine non-recurrence follow-up after resection. Unsorted whole RNA from tumor, nontumor lung or frozen PBMC underwent sequencing. Every cDNA TCR molecule received its own unique molecular identifier. TCRdb recomputed calls from the 5' RACE reads with MiXCR, one row per CDR3 protein. The sample has some 30,000 distinct CDR3 sequences, more than 9% seen once. General observations from the study: The appearance of ubiquitous expanded tumor TCRs in blood was greater at resection than follow-up.

The CDR3 has 13 residues. V dropped 6 bases and J dropped 2 bases, with 10 bases sitting between them. Germline CDR1 reads MNHEY; CDR2 reads SVGAGI. The sample in question was PBMCs, obtained at follow-up. V and J are TRBV6-5 and TRBJ2-5; possible D gene TRBD2, 6 bases. This clonotype was sampled from a female donor with early-stage non-small cell lung cancer. CDR3 in DNA: TGTGCCAGCAGAAGACTAGTTCAAGAGACCCAGTACTTC. Its translation: CASRRLVQETQYF.